Below, one TCR beta chain is given with its context. Antigen specificity is unknown. PCR was performed using 60 Vbeta and 13 Jbeta primers. Here immunoSEQ multiplex PCR was the method, and the copy in TCRdb shows in-frame clones only, minus some. The table shows 100,000 to 150,000 clones, with about 73% occurring only once. The data derive from a study of cytomegalovirus exposure and HLA in healthy donors. This CDR3 region has 14 residues. Germline CDR1 is SEHNR and CDR2 is FQNEAQ (reference sequence). Trimming removed 6 bases from V and 2 bases from J, with 13 bases in between. The study's findings and limits: In an earlier analysis, productive rearrangement rates for most beta V segments clustered near 87% or 30%. When analyzed later, a missense DCLRE1C variant was found to be linked to TCR beta V- and J-gene trimming. Researchers reported from a later analysis that most CMV-associated TCR beta chains appeared HLA-restricted.

Sequencing was carried out using PBMCs. The sequence was obtained from a woman in her forties or fifties in good health and CMV-seropositive. This rearrangement joins TRBV7-9 to TRBJ2-5; maybe TRBD1 (5 bases). The CDR3 DNA reads TGTGCCAGCAGTCAACGGTCAGGGCAAGAGACCCAGTACTTC. It is translated as CASSQRSGQETQYF.